Given below is one TCR beta chain in context. The sample is drawn from a study of regulatory T cells in long-lasting Graves disease. As for the study in general: Prior antithyroid drug treatment in newly diagnosed Graves' patients lasted under 3 months.

CDR1 is MNHEY, CDR2 SMNVEV, per germline (reference sequence). V was pared by 2 bases and J by 0 bases, with 4 bases of the junction left unmatched. CDR3 length: 17 amino acids. Time point described: newly diagnosed GD, antithyroid drugs for less than 3 months. Preparation of the TCR library used RNA extracted from PBMCs. Researchers made TCR beta libraries by using iRepertoire HTBI primers and running Arm-PCR on CDR3 regions. In TCRdb, the multiplex PCR reads were re-called with MiXCR into one record per CDR3 protein. The profile covers approximately 480,000 distinct CDR3 sequences, with about 16% appearing a single time and more than 9% taken by the ten largest. A further study also used this sample, focusing on T cells in Graves' hyperthyroidism and ophthalmopathy. From that paper: Blood also carried most thyroid clonotypes expanded above 0.001.

The receptor comes from a man aged 40-49 years with Graves disease. This material consisted of peripheral blood mononuclear cells (PBMCs), taken at new diagnosis, from a patient treated with antithyroid drugs. The chain recombines TRBV27 with TRBJ2-6, with 7 positions matching TRBD1. The CDR3 spells CASSLGDSPSGANVLTF. The CDR3, as DNA: TGTGCCAGCAGTTTAGGGGACAGCCCCTCTGGGGCCAACGTCCTGACTTTC. The variable domain in full, completed from reference TRBV27 and TRBJ2-6, reads EAQVTQNPRYLITVTGKKLTVTCSQNMNHEYMSWYRQDPGLGLRQIYYSMNVEVTDKGDVPEGYKVSRKEKRNFPLILESPSPNQTSLYFCASSLGDSPSGANVLTFGAGSRLTVL.